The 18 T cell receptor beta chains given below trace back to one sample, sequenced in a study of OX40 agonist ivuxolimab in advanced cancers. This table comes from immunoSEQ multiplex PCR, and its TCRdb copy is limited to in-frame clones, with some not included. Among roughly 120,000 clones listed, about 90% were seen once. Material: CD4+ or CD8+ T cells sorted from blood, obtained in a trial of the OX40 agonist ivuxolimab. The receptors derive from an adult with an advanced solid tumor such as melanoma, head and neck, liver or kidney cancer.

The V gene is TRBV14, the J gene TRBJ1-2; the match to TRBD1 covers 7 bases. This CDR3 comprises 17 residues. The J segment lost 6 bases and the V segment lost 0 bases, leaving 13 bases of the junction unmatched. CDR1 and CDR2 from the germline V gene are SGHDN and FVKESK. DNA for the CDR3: TGTGCCAGCAGCCAAGACGACGGGACAGCACCTTTTCATGGCTACACCTTC. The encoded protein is CASSQDDGTAPFHGYTF.

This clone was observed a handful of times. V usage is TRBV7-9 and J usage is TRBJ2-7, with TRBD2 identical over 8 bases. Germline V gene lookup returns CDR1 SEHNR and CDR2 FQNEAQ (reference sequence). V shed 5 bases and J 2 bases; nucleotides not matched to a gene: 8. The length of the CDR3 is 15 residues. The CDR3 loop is CASSAGTRFTYEQYF. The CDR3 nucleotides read TGTGCCAGCAGCGCCGGGACTAGGTTTACCTACGAGCAGTACTTC.

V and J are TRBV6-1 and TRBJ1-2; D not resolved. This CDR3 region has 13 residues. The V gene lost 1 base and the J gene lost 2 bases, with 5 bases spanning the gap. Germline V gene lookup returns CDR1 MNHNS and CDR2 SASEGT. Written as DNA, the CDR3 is TGTGCCAGCAGTGAAGGGCTCAACTATGGCTACACCTTC. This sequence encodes CASSEGLNYGYTF.

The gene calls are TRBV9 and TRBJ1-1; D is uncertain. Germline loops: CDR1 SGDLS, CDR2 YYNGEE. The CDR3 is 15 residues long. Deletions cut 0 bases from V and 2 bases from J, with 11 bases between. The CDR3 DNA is TGTGCCAGCAGCGTAGTGCCGGAGACAAACACTGAAGCTTTCTTT. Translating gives CASSVVPETNTEAFF.

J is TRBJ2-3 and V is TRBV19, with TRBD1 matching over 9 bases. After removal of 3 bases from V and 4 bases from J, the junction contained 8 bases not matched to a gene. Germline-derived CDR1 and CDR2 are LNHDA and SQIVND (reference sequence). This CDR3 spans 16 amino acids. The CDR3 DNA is TGTGCCAGTAGTATTACGGGACAGGGAGGGGCAGATACGCAGTATTTT. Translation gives CASSITGQGGADTQYF.

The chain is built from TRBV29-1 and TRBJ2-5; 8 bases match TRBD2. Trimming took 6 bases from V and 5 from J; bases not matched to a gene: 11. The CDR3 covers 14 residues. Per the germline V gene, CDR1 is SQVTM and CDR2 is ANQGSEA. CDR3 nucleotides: TGCAGCGTAGATCGACCGGGAGGGGTGGAGACCCAGTACTTC. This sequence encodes CSVDRPGGVETQYF. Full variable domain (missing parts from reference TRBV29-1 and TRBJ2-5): SAVISQKPSRDICQRGTSLTIQCQVDSQVTMMFWYRQQPGQSLTLIATANQGSEATYESGFVIDKFPISRPNLTFSTLTVSNMSPEDSSIYLCSVDRPGGVETQYFGPGTRLLVL.

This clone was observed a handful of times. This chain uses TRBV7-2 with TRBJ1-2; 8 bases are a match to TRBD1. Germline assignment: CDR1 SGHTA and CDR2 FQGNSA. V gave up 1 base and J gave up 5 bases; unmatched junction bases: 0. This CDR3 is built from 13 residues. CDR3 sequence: CASSLGTGYGYTF. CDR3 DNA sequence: TGTGCCAGCAGCTTAGGGACAGGGTATGGCTACACCTTC.

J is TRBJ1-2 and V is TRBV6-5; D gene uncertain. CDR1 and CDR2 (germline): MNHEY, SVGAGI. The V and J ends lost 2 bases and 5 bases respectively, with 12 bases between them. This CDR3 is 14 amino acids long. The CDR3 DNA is TGTGCCAGCAGTTACGGAGGCCCGGAGTATGGCTACACCTTC. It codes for CASSYGGPEYGYTF.

This CDR3 reads CASSLSGMNTEAFF. CDR3 coding DNA: TGCGCCAGCAGCTTGTCGGGGATGAACACTGAAGCTTTCTTT. The chain combines TRBV5-1 with TRBJ1-1; D unresolved. Between the trimmed V and J ends, which lost 1 base and 0 bases, there was a span of 7 bases. Germline V lookup: CDR1 SGHRS, CDR2 YFSETQ. The CDR3 consists of 14 residues.

CDR3 in amino acids: CAISLDAPGSYNEQFF. The DNA for the CDR3 is TGTGCCATCAGTCTCGACGCCCCTGGCTCCTACAATGAGCAGTTCTTC. V is TRBV10-3 and J is TRBJ2-1, with D unclear. The CDR3 has 16 amino acids. The ends were cut back, 5 bases at V and 0 bases at J, with 14 bases in the middle. Germline V lookup: CDR1 ENHRY, CDR2 SYGVKD.

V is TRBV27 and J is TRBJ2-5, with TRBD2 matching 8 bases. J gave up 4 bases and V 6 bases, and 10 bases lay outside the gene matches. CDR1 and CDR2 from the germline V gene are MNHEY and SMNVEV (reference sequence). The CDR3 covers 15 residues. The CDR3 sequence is CASSSLAGRGETQYF. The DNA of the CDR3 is TGTGCCAGCAGCTCATTAGCGGGAAGGGGAGAGACCCAGTACTTC.

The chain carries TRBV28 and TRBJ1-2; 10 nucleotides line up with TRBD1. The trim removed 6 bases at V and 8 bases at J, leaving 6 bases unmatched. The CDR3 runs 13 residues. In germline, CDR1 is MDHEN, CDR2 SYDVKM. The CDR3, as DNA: TGTGCCAGCAGACCGACAGGGGGCGGCGGCTACACCTTC. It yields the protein CASRPTGGGGYTF.

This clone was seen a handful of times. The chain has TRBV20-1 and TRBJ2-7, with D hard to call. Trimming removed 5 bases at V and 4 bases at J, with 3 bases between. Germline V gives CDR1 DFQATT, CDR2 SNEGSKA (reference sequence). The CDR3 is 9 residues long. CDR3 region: CSADYEQYF. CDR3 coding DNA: TGCAGTGCTGATTACGAGCAGTACTTC.

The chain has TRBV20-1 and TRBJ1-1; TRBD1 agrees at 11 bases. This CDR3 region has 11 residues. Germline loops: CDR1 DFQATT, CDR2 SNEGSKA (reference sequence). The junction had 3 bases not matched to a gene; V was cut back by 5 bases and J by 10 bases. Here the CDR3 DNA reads TGCAGTGCTGTCGGGACAGGGGGAGCTTTCTTT. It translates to CSAVGTGGAFF.

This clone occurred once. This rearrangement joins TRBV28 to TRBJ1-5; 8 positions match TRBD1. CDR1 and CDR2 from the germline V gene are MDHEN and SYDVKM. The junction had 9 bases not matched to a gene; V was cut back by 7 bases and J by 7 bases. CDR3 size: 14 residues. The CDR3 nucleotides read TGTGCCAGCATCACAGGACAGGGAGGGCAGCCCCAGCATTTT. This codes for CASITGQGGQPQHF. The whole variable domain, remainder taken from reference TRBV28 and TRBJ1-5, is DVKVTQSSRYLVKRTGEKVFLECVQDMDHENMFWYRQDPGLGLRLIYFSYDVKMKEKGDIPEGYSVSREKKERFSLILESASTNQTSMYLCASITGQGGQPQHFGDGTRLSIL.

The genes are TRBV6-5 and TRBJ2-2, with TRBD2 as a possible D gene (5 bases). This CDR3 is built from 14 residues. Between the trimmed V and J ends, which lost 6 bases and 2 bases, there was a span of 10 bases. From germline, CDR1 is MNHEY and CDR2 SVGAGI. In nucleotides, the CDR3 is TGTGCCAGCAGGCGACCGGGAAACACCGGGGAGCTGTTTTTT. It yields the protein CASRRPGNTGELFF.

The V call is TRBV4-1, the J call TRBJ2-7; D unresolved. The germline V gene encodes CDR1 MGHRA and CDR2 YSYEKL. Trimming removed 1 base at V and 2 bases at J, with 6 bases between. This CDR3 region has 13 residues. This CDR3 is CASSQVGTYEQYF. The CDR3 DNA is TGCGCCAGCAGCCAAGTAGGAACCTACGAGCAGTACTTC.

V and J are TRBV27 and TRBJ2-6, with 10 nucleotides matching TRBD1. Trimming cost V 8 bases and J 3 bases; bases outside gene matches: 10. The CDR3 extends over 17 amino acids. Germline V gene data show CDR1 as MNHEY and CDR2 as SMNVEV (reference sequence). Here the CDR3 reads CASHTGTGVGGANVLTF. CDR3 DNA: TGTGCCAGCCATACCGGGACAGGGGTTGGTGGGGCCAACGTCCTGACTTTC.